This entry concerns a single T cell receptor (beta chain). Combining a sample-barcoded 5' primer with a J-beta primer mix, a second PCR ran for 7 to 11 cycles. TCRdb re-analysed the 5' RACE reads in MiXCR, keeping a single row per CDR3 protein. The sample has about 780,000 distinct CDR3 sequences; approximately 24% are singletons. These data are taken from a study of blood T cells in healthy people across ages. Germline CDR1 SQVTM, CDR2 ANQGSEA. The CDR3 extends over 13 amino acids. V dropped 1 base and J dropped 0 bases, with 7 bases sitting between them. Total RNA extracted from each sample amounted to at least 6 micrograms. Separately, the same data were catalogued under a study of T cells of mothers and their children. That work states: Maternal samples each gave over 9 million TCR beta CDR3 reads, and child samples approximately 3 million each. Similar effects of thymic selection on TCR recombination output were recorded in related and unrelated pairs. Biologically related mothers and children overlapped slightly more than unrelated pairs, a non-significant difference.

The sample consisted of blood. This receptor was obtained from a boy younger than 18 in good health. The chain couples TRBV29-1 to TRBJ2-7; D not certain. This CDR3 is CSVEGQSSYEQYF. The CDR3 DNA follows: TGCAGCGTTGAAGGACAAAGCTCCTACGAGCAGTACTTC.